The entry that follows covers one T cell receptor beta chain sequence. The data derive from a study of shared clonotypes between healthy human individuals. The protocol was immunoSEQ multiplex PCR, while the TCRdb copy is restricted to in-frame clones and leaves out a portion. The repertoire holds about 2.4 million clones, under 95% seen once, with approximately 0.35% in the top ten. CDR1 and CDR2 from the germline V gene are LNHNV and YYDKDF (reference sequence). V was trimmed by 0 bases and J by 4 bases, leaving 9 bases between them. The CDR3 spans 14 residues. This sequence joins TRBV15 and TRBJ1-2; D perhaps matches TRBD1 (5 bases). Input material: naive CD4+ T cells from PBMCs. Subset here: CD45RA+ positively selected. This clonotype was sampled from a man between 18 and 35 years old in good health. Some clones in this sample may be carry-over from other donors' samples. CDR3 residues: CATSREGGGYGYTF. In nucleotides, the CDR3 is TGTGCCACCAGCAGAGAGGGGGGTGGCTATGGCTACACCTTC.